Below are 32 T cell receptor beta chains sequenced from a single sample in a study of beta chain features in type 1 diabetes. Of the isolated RNA, all was reverse transcribed, and so the sequenced material was expressed TCRB transcripts. The method was immunoSEQ multiplex PCR; TCRdb's version includes in-frame clones alone and lacks a portion of them. The table has 600,000 to 700,000 clones, over 10% seen once; the top ten hold more than 0.095%. The antigens of these receptors remain unknown. Study-wide results and caveats: Shorter TCRB CDR3s, moderately but significantly so, were found in Type 1 diabetes patients in all four CD4+ subsets.

Sequencing was performed on naive CD4+ T cells from blood. Source of these receptors: a man aged 30 to 45 with type 1 diabetes.

The J gene is TRBJ2-7, the V gene TRBV7-2, with 9 bases identical to TRBD1. CDR3 length: 14 amino acids. Trimming took 6 bases from V and 4 from J; bases not matched to a gene: 7. Germline loops: CDR1 SGHTA, CDR2 FQGNSA. For the CDR3, the DNA is TGTGCCAGCAGTCCGGGACAGGGAAGGTACGAGCAGTACTTC. This encodes CASSPGQGRYEQYF.

The chain combines TRBV2 with TRBJ1-2, with TRBD1 matching 9 bases. J was trimmed by 8 bases and V by 4 bases; bases with no gene match: 5. The CDR3 extends over 13 amino acids. Germline assignment: CDR1 SNHLY and CDR2 FYNNEI. The CDR3 loop is CASSGDREGGYTF. CDR3 sequence (DNA): TGTGCCAGCAGTGGGGACAGGGAGGGCGGCTACACCTTC. Full variable domain (remainder filled in from reference TRBV2 and TRBJ1-2): EPEVTQTPSHQVTQMGQEVILRCVPISNHLYFYWYRQILGQKVEFLVSFYNNEISEKSEIFDDQFSVERPDGSNFTLKIRSTKLEDSAMYFCASSGDREGGYTFGSGTRLTVV.

This sequence joins TRBV29-1 and TRBJ2-1; D is unclear. The germline CDR1 and CDR2 sequences are SQVTM and ANQGSEA. CDR3 length equals 11 residues. V was clipped by 3 bases and J by 6 bases, with 6 bases between them. The CDR3 loop is CSVENSNEQFF. The CDR3, as DNA: TGCAGCGTTGAGAACAGCAATGAGCAGTTCTTC.

The rearrangement uses TRBV5-1 and TRBJ2-2; D might be TRBD1 or TRBD2, each matching 5 bases. CDR3 length: 16 amino acids. V dropped 4 bases and J dropped 1 base, with 14 bases sitting between them. CDR1 and CDR2 (germline): SGHRS, YFSETQ. The chain's CDR3 is CASSPSGAGNTGELFF. CDR3 DNA: TGCGCCAGCAGCCCGTCTGGGGCGGGGAACACCGGGGAGCTGTTTTTT.

The J gene is TRBJ2-3, the V gene TRBV30, with D uncertain. This CDR3 spans 14 amino acids. Germline values: CDR1 GTSNPN, CDR2 SVGIG (reference sequence). The ends were cut back, 4 bases at V and 1 base at J, with 12 bases in the middle. In DNA form, the CDR3 reads TGTGCCTGGATACCGCCTCTCGGCACAGATACGCAGTATTTT. It codes for CAWIPPLGTDTQYF.

V is TRBV28 and J is TRBJ1-2, with a possible D match to TRBD1 (6 bases). CDR1 is MDHEN, CDR2 SYDVKM, per germline. The CDR3 extends over 15 amino acids. Between the trimmed V and J ends, which lost 3 bases and 8 bases, there was a span of 19 bases. CDR3: CASSFPLGQTGGYTF. Here the CDR3 DNA reads TGTGCCAGCAGTTTCCCCCTTGGACAGACGGGAGGCTACACCTTC.

The V gene is TRBV5-1, the J gene TRBJ2-7, with TRBD2 matching 9 bases. The CDR3 is made up of 16 amino acids. With 0 bases clipped from V and 2 bases from J, the junction kept 6 bases outside the gene matches. Germline V gene lookup returns CDR1 SGHRS and CDR2 YFSETQ. The CDR3 DNA sequence: TGCGCCAGCAGCTTGGCTAGCGGGACCGAGACCTACGAGCAGTACTTC. Its protein product is CASSLASGTETYEQYF.

This clone turned up a few times. The rearrangement links TRBV5-4 to TRBJ1-4; 7 nucleotides match TRBD1. The CDR3 is 15 residues long. Germline V gene sequence: CDR1 SGHNT, CDR2 YYREEE (reference sequence). J was trimmed by 0 bases and V by 4 bases; bases with no gene match: 3. CDR3 DNA sequence: TGTGCCAGCAGCCTGGGACAGACAACTAATGAAAAACTGTTTTTT. As protein: CASSLGQTTNEKLFF.

This clone was seen a few times. The chain couples TRBV7-2 to TRBJ2-7, with D perhaps being TRBD1 or TRBD2 (5 bases each). CDR1 SGHTA and CDR2 FQGNSA come from the germline V gene. The V end lost 2 bases, the J end lost 6 bases, and 17 bases lay between the germline ends. The CDR3 has 15 residues. CDR3 region: CASSLRGASIREQYF. Here the CDR3 DNA reads TGTGCCAGCAGCTTAAGAGGGGCTAGCATACGCGAGCAGTACTTC.

The rearrangement links TRBV5-6 to TRBJ2-5, with D hard to call. Germline CDR1 reads SGHDT; CDR2 reads YYEEEE. CDR3 length: 12 amino acids. V shed 1 base and J shed 4 bases, with 5 bases lying between them. CDR3: CASSLPPETQYF. CDR3 bases: TGTGCCAGCAGCTTGCCTCCAGAGACCCAGTACTTC.

This clone was observed a handful of times. The chain recombines TRBV7-9 with TRBJ2-5; 7 positions match TRBD1. With 5 bases clipped from V and 1 base from J, the junction kept 7 bases outside the gene matches. In germline, CDR1 is SEHNR, CDR2 FQNEAQ (reference sequence). The CDR3 has 15 residues. The CDR3 nucleotides read TGTGCCAGCAGCCCCCTAACAGGGGCCCAAGAGACCCAGTACTTC. This sequence encodes CASSPLTGAQETQYF.

Remarks on this clone: Germline is not matched at one junction end, which may reflect a read error. This chain uses TRBV5-4 with TRBJ2-7; 7 bases are a match to TRBD1. This CDR3 has 14 residues. CDR1 is SGHNT, CDR2 YYREEE, per germline (reference sequence). CDR3 bases: TGTGCCAGCAGCTTAGGACAGGCGTTTCACAGTTGGAACTTC. It encodes CASSLGQAFHSWNF.

This clone was seen more than once but under ten times. This rearrangement joins TRBV9 to TRBJ2-3; no reliable D call. Between the trimmed V and J ends, which lost 0 bases and 3 bases, there was a span of 5 bases. There are 13 residues in the CDR3. The germline gives CDR1 SGDLS, CDR2 YYNGEE. The CDR3 protein is CASSVGRTDTQYF. The CDR3 nucleotides read TGTGCCAGCAGCGTAGGTAGAACAGATACGCAGTATTTT.

J is TRBJ2-6 and V is TRBV5-6, with TRBD1 identical over 7 bases. V lost 4 bases and J lost 4; bases outside the gene matches: 5. In germline, CDR1 is SGHDT, CDR2 YYEEEE. This CDR3 comprises 15 residues. CDR3 in amino acids: CASSLGTAGANVLTF. The CDR3 DNA reads as TGTGCCAGCAGCCTCGGGACAGCAGGGGCCAACGTCCTGACTTTC. Full variable domain (remainder filled in from reference TRBV5-6 and TRBJ2-6): DAGVTQSPTHLIKTRGQQVTLRCSPKSGHDTVSWYQQALGQGPQFIFQYYEEEERQRGNFPDRFSGHQFPNYSSELNVNALLLGDSALYLCASSLGTAGANVLTFGAGSRLTVL.

The rearrangement uses TRBV5-4 and TRBJ1-2, with 8 bases fitting TRBD1. This CDR3 has 13 residues. Per germline, CDR1 SGHNT and CDR2 YYREEE (reference sequence). Trimming at V came to 4 bases and at J to 5 bases, leaving 4 bases not matched to a gene. CDR3: CASSMDRAYGYTF. In DNA form, the CDR3 reads TGTGCCAGCAGCATGGACAGGGCTTATGGCTACACCTTC. The full variable domain, completed using reference TRBV5-4 and TRBJ1-2, is ETGVTQSPTHLIKTRGQQVTLRCSSQSGHNTVSWYQQALGQGPQFIFQYYREEENGRGNFPPRFSGLQFPNYSSELNVNALELDDSALYLCASSMDRAYGYTFGSGTRLTVV.

This clone was observed a few times. The chain carries TRBV6-4 and TRBJ1-2; 7 nucleotides align to TRBD1. From germline, CDR1 is MRHNA and CDR2 SNTAGT. The ends lost 4 bases at V and 7 bases at J; junction bases unmatched: 6. The CDR3 is 13 amino acids. In DNA, the CDR3 is TGTGCCAGCAGTGCGACAGGGTTAGGTGGCTACACCTTC. It codes for CASSATGLGGYTF.

This clone was seen more than once but under ten times. The chain employs TRBV7-9 and TRBJ2-2, with 9 bases identical to TRBD1. The CDR3 is 16 amino acids. CDR1 is SEHNR and CDR2 is FQNEAQ in the germline V gene (reference sequence). V trimming: 5 bases; J trimming: 4 bases; junction bases outside the gene matches: 8. Here the CDR3 DNA reads TGTGCCAGCAGCGGAACAGGGGGCAGGAGCACCGGGGAGCTGTTTTTT. This codes for CASSGTGGRSTGELFF.

V usage is TRBV7-8 and J usage is TRBJ2-5, with D perhaps matching TRBD1 (6 bases). The CDR3 sequence is 14 residues long. V was clipped by 5 bases and J by 2 bases, with 12 bases between them. Germline V gene lookup returns CDR1 SGHVS and CDR2 FQNEAQ. CDR3 nucleotides: TGTGCCAGCAGCGAGTGGACAGTTCAAGAGACCCAGTACTTC. Protein: CASSEWTVQETQYF.

This clone was recorded once. CDR3 loop: CASSEQVSNSYEQYF. In DNA form, the CDR3 reads TGTGCCAGCAGTGAACAGGTTTCTAATTCCTACGAGCAGTACTTC. The V call is TRBV28, the J call TRBJ2-7; TRBD1 is a possible D gene (5 bases). Trimming left V 5 bases short and J 1 base short, with 15 bases between. This CDR3 is built from 15 residues. Per germline, CDR1 MDHEN and CDR2 SYDVKM.

In its sample, this clone was seen a few times. J is TRBJ2-3 and V is TRBV10-3; D unclear. V lost 3 bases to trimming and J lost 4 bases, with 14 bases between them. The length of the CDR3 is 15 residues. The germline CDR1 and CDR2 sequences are ENHRY and SYGVKD. The CDR3 loop is CAISERYSVADTQYF. As DNA, the CDR3 is TGTGCCATCAGTGAACGCTATTCGGTTGCAGATACGCAGTATTTT.

This chain connects TRBV9 to TRBJ1-1; TRBD1 is a possible D gene (5 bases). The CDR3 runs to 13 residues. Germline V gives CDR1 SGDLS, CDR2 YYNGEE. V was clipped by 5 bases and J by 12 bases, with 20 bases between them. CDR3 nucleotide sequence: TGTGCCAGCAGTCCGCCGGCCGGGGGGGTTACTTTCTTT. It encodes CASSPPAGGVTFF.

J is TRBJ1-3 and V is TRBV9, with D unclear. Trimming shortened V by 4 bases and J by 2 bases, and 7 bases separated the two germline ends. Germline V gene lookup returns CDR1 SGDLS and CDR2 YYNGEE. This CDR3 spans 13 amino acids. CDR3 coding DNA: TGTGCCAGCAGCCCCAATGCTGGAAACACCATATATTTT. Its protein product is CASSPNAGNTIYF. The variable domain in full, completed from reference TRBV9 and TRBJ1-3, reads DSGVTQTPKHLITATGQRVTLRCSPRSGDLSVYWYQQSLDQGLQFLIQYYNGEERAKGNILERFSAQQFPDLHSELNLSSLELGDSALYFCASSPNAGNTIYFGEGSWLTVV.

The chain employs TRBV9 and TRBJ1-4; D uncertain. Trimming took 0 bases from V and 8 from J, leaving 17 bases between them. CDR1 is SGDLS and CDR2 is YYNGEE in the germline V gene. There are 16 residues in the CDR3. As DNA, the CDR3 is TGTGCCAGCAGCGTAGAACGAACGGCTCGAGTGGAAAAACTGTTTTTT. This encodes CASSVERTARVEKLFF.

This clone has a handful of counts. This chain uses TRBV18 with TRBJ1-5; 8 nucleotides line up with TRBD1. From germline, CDR1 is KGHSH and CDR2 LQKENI. Losses at the gene ends were 0 bases for V and 3 bases for J; bases not matched to a gene: 4. The CDR3 totals 16 residues. As DNA, the CDR3 is TGTGCCAGCTCACCACCCGGGACAGGAGTCAATCAGCCCCAGCATTTT. Its translation: CASSPPGTGVNQPQHF.

CDR3 region: CASRTSGQINTIYF. CDR3 nucleotide sequence: TGTGCCAGTAGGACATCGGGACAGATAAACACCATATATTTT. The chain recombines TRBV19 with TRBJ1-3; 7 bases are a match to TRBD1. Trimming removed 6 bases from V and 6 bases from J; junction bases left unmatched: 8. The CDR3 runs 14 residues. Germline V gene lookup returns CDR1 LNHDA and CDR2 SQIVND (reference sequence).

This clone was picked up a small number of times. The CDR3 sequence: CASSPRTGGTEAFF. As DNA, the CDR3 is TGTGCCAGCAGTCCAAGGACAGGGGGCACTGAAGCTTTCTTT. The rearrangement joins TRBV6-6 to TRBJ1-1, with 10 bases that match TRBD1. J was trimmed by 4 bases and V by 5 bases; bases with no gene match: 4. The CDR3 runs 14 residues. The germline V gene has CDR1 MNHNY and CDR2 SVGAGI (reference sequence).

Remarks on this clone: The junction departs from the called germline gene at one end, perhaps through a read error. The same CDR3 also results from other DNA sequences found in this sample. In nucleotides, the CDR3 is TGCGCCAGCAGCCAAGGGCCGACCGGTACAGCTGAAGCCTTCTTT. This encodes CASSQGPTGTAEAFF. This chain joins TRBV4-3 and TRBJ1-1; D is uncertain. The germline gives CDR1 LGHNA, CDR2 YSLEER. There are 15 residues in the CDR3.

Of note for this clone: Other DNA variants within this sample encode the same CDR3. The chain combines TRBV5-1 with TRBJ2-3; 7 positions match TRBD2. The CDR3 runs 14 residues. CDR1 and CDR2 (germline): SGHRS, YFSETQ. The V segment lost 2 bases and the J segment 3 bases; nucleotides outside the gene matches: 3. The CDR3 protein is CASSLRGGTDTQYF. CDR3 coding DNA: TGCGCCAGCAGCTTAAGGGGAGGGACAGATACGCAGTATTTT.

The V gene is TRBV9, the J gene TRBJ1-2, with D unclear. The germline V gene encodes CDR1 SGDLS and CDR2 YYNGEE. This CDR3 spans 17 amino acids. Trimming removed 0 bases from V and 4 bases from J, with 19 bases in between. The CDR3 reads CASSVGRRSGVGYGYTF. The CDR3 DNA sequence: TGTGCCAGCAGCGTAGGCCGCAGGTCGGGAGTTGGCTATGGCTACACCTTC.

The chain uses TRBV10-3 and TRBJ2-2; 10 positions match TRBD2. CDR1 is ENHRY and CDR2 is SYGVKD in the germline V gene. This CDR3 spans 20 amino acids. V shed 8 bases, J shed 4 bases, and the junction held 22 bases outside the gene matches. The CDR3 here is CAIAGGRLAGLKGGTGELFF. The CDR3 nucleotides are TGTGCCATCGCGGGAGGGAGACTAGCGGGCCTCAAGGGGGGCACCGGGGAGCTGTTTTTT.

The chain employs TRBV19 and TRBJ2-7, with TRBD1 as a possible D gene (5 bases). The CDR3 covers 14 residues. V shed 5 bases and J shed 1 base, with 12 bases lying between them. CDR1 LNHDA and CDR2 SQIVND come from the germline V gene (reference sequence). The CDR3 DNA follows: TGTGCCAGTAGTTCAGGGTCCGATTCCTACGAGCAGTACTTC. It translates to CASSSGSDSYEQYF.

Only a few counts were recorded for this clone. The chain employs TRBV29-1 and TRBJ2-7, with TRBD2 matching 10 bases. CDR3 length equals 16 residues. The V and J ends lost 6 bases and 2 bases, in that order; junction bases with no gene match: 13. Germline lookup yields CDR1 SQVTM and CDR2 ANQGSEA. The CDR3 sequence is CSVAKGTSDLAYEQYF. The DNA of the CDR3 is TGCAGCGTCGCGAAGGGGACTAGCGACCTCGCCTACGAGCAGTACTTC.